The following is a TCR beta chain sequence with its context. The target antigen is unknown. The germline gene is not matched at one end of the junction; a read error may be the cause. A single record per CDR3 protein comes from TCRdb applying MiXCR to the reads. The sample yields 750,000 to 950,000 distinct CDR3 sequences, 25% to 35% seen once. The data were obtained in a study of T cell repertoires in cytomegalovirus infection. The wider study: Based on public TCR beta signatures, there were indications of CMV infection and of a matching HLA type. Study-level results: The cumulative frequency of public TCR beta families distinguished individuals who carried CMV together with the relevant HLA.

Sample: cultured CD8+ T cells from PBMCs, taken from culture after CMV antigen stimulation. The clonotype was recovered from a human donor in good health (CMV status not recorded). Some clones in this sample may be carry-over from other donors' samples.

CDR3 protein: CASSEDGRDRSSFF. The DNA for the CDR3 is TGCGCCAGCAGCGAAGACGGAAGGGACAGGTCTTCGTTCTTC. The rearrangement links TRBV4-1 to TRBJ2-1, with 8 positions matching TRBD1. Germline V lookup: CDR1 MGHRA, CDR2 YSYEKL. This CDR3 region has 14 residues.